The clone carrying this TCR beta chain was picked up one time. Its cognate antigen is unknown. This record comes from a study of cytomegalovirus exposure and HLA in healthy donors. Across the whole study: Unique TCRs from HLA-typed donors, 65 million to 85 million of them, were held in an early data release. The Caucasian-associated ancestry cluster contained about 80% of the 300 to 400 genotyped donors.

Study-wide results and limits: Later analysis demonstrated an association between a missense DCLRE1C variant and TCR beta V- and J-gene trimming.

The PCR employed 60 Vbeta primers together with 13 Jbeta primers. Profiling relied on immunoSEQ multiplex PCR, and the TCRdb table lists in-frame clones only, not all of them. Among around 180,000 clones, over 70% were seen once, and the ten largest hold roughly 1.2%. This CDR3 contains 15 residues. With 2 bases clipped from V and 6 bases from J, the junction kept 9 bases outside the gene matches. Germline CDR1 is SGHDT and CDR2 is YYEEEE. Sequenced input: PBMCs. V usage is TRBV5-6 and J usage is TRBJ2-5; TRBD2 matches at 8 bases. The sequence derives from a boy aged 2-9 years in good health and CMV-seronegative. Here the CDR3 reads CASSFLEREIQTQYF. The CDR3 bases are TGTGCCAGCAGCTTCCTGGAGCGGGAGATACAGACCCAGTACTTC.